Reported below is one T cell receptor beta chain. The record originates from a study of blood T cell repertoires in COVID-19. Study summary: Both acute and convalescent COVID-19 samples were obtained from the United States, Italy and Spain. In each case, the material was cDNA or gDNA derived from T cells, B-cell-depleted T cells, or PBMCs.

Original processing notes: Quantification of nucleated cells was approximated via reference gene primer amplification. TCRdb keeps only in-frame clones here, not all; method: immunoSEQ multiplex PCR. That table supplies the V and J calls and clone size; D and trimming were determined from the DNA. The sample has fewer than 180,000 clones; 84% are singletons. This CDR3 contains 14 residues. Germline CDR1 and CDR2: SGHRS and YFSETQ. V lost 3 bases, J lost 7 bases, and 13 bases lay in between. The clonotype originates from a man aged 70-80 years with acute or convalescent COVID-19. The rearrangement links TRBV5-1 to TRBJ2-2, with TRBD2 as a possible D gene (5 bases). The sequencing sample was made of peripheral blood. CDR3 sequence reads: CASSSRPSGGELFF. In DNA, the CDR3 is TGCGCCAGCAGCTCCCGACCCAGCGGCGGGGAGCTGTTTTTT.